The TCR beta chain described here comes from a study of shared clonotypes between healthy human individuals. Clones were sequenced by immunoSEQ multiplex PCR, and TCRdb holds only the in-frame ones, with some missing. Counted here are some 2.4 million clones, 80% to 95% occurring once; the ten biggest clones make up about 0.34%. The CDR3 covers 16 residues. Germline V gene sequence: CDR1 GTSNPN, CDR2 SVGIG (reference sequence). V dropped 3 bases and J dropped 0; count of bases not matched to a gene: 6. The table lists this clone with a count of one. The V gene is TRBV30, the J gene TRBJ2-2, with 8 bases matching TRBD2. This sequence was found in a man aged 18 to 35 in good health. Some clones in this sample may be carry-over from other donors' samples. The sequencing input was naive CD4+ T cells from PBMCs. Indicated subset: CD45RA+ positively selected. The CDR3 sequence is CAWSLAGIPNTGELFF. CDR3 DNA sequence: TGTGCCTGGAGCCTAGCGGGTATCCCGAACACCGGGGAGCTGTTTTTT.